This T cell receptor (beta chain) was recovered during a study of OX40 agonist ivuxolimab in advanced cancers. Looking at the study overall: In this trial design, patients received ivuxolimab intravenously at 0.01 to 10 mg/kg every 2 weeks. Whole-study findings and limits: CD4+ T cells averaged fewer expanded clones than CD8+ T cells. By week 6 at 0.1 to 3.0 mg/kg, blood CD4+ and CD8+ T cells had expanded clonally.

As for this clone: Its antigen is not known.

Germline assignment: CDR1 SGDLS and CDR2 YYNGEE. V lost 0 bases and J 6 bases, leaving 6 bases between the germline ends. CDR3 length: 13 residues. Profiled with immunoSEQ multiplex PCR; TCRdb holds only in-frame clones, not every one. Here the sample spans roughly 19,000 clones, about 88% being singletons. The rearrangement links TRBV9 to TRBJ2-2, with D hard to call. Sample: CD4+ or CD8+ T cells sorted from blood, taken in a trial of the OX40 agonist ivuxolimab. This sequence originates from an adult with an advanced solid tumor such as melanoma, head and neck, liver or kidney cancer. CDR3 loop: CASSVGPAGELFF. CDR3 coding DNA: TGTGCCAGCAGCGTAGGGCCCGCCGGGGAGCTGTTTTTT.